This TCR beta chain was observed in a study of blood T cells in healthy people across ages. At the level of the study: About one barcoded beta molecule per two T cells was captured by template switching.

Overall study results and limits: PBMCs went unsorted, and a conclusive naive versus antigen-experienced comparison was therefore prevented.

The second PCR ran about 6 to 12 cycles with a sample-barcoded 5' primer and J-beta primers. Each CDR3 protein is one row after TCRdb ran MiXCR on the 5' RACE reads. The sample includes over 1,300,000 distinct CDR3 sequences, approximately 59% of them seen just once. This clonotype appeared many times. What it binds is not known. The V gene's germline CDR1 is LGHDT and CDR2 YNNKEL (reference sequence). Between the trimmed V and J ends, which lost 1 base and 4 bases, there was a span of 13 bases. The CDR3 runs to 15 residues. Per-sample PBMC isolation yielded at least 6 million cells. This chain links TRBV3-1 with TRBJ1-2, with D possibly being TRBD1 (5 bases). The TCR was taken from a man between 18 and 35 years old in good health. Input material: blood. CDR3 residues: CASSQGLGRGYGYTF. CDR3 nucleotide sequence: TGTGCCAGCAGCCAAGGGCTCGGAAGGGGCTATGGCTACACCTTC.